This is a list of T cell receptor beta chains from one sample in a study of cytomegalovirus exposure and HLA in healthy donors. TCRdb's table, derived via immunoSEQ multiplex PCR, lists solely in-frame clones and lacks some. The sample has tens of thousands of clones, just under 85% seen once; the top ten hold 5.6%. The sequencing sample was made of PBMCs. The receptors stem from a woman between 18 and 29 years old in good health and CMV-seropositive. CDR3s include the opening cysteine and the closing phenylalanine or tryptophan. The D gene is left open where the match is weak. Clone size is given for some rows only: seen once, a few or many times, or a class if the clone is expanded.

j_gene | v_gene | d_gene | abundance | CDR3aa | CDR3nt
TRBJ2-2 | TRBV27 | . | few | CASSLGLRRGGELFF | TGTGCCAGCAGTTTAGGGTTGAGGCGGGGCGGGGAGCTGTTTTTT
TRBJ2-7 | TRBV5-1 | . | . | CASSLDGRTSYEQYF | TGCGCCAGCAGCTTGGATGGCAGGACATCCTACGAGCAGTACTTC
TRBJ1-1 | TRBV19 | TRBD1 | . | CASRPGQLFSWGTEAFF | TGTGCCAGTAGACCGGGACAGCTTTTTTCCTGGGGCACTGAAGCTTTCTTT
TRBJ1-1 | TRBV6-1 | . | . | CASSEVVGRNTEAFF | TGTGCCAGCAGTGAAGTAGTGGGCAGGAACACTGAAGCTTTCTTT
TRBJ1-2 | TRBV28 | TRBD1 | . | CASLSYPATGIYGYTF | TGTGCCAGCCTCTCTTATCCCGCGACAGGGATCTATGGCTACACCTTC
TRBJ2-3 | TRBV4-2 | . | once | CASSGPRIAETTDTQYF | TGTGCCAGCAGCGGCCCCCGGATAGCCGAAACCACAGATACGCAGTATTTT
TRBJ1-1 | TRBV19 | . | few | CASSLTVRHEAFF | TGTGCCAGTAGCTTGACGGTAAGACATGAAGCTTTCTTT
TRBJ1-2 | TRBV16 | TRBD1 | . | CASSQSTGQGIHYGYTF | TGTGCCAGCAGCCAATCAACGGGACAGGGGATTCACTATGGCTACACCTTC
TRBJ1-2 | TRBV7-9 | . | once | CASSFSGEYGYTF | TGTGCCAGCAGCTTCTCGGGGGAATATGGCTACACCTTC
TRBJ2-2 | TRBV6-6 | . | . | CASSRTRVNTGELFF | TGTGCCAGCAGCCGAACCAGGGTTAACACCGGGGAGCTGTTTTTT
TRBJ1-5 | TRBV6-1 | TRBD1 | . | CASRIGTGGQPQHF | TGTGCCAGCAGGATCGGGACAGGGGGTCAGCCCCAGCATTTT
TRBJ2-2 | TRBV10-1 | TRBD2 | . | CASSGTSGGAGELFF | TGCGCCAGCAGTGGAACTAGCGGGGGGGCCGGGGAGCTGTTTTTT
TRBJ1-6 | TRBV5-1 | TRBD1 | . | CASSGDRGGKNSPLHF | TGCGCCAGCAGCGGGGACAGGGGCGGCAAGAATTCACCCCTCCACTTT
TRBJ2-5 | TRBV5-1 | TRBD1 | . | CASSLRGLPQETQYF | TGCGCCAGCAGCTTAAGGGGGCTACCCCAAGAGACCCAGTACTTC
TRBJ2-7 | TRBV19 | TRBD1 | . | CASRTGLGEQYF | TGTGCCAGTAGGACAGGGCTCGGCGAGCAGTACTTC
TRBJ2-5 | TRBV4-2 | TRBD2 | . | CASSQDPGTSGSRGETQYF | TGTGCCAGCAGCCAAGATCCCGGGACTAGCGGGAGTCGAGGAGAGACCCAGTACTTC
TRBJ2-5 | TRBV7-6 | TRBD2 | . | CASSLRTSGFQETQYF | TGTGCCAGCAGCCTAAGGACTAGCGGGTTCCAAGAGACCCAGTACTTC
TRBJ2-7 | TRBV20-1 | TRBD2 | . | CSTAGGYEQYF | TGCTCTACTGCGGGAGGATACGAGCAGTACTTC
TRBJ2-3 | TRBV6-5 | TRBD1 | . | CASRLGQGASDTQYF | TGTGCCAGCAGGCTGGGACAGGGGGCAAGTGATACGCAGTATTTT
TRBJ2-6 | TRBV5-4 | . | . | CASSLFSSGANVLTF | TGTGCCAGCAGCTTGTTTAGCTCTGGGGCCAACGTCCTGACTTTC
TRBJ2-3 | TRBV19 | TRBD1 | few | CASRGRGQTDTQYF | TGTGCCAGTAGAGGCAGGGGGCAAACAGATACGCAGTATTTT
TRBJ2-3 | TRBV30 | . | once | CAWSVTGLVSDTQYF | TGTGCCTGGAGTGTAACAGGGCTGGTTTCGGATACGCAGTATTTT
TRBJ2-7 | TRBV4-1 | . | . | CASSQAPGIMEQYF | TGCGCCAGCAGCCAAGCCCCAGGTATCATGGAGCAGTACTTC
TRBJ2-2 | TRBV7-2 | . | . | CASSLFSRTLNTGELFF | TGTGCCAGCAGCTTATTTTCCCGGACACTGAACACCGGGGAGCTGTTTTTT
TRBJ1-1 | TRBV5-6 | . | . | CASNTLGRNTEAFF | TGTGCCAGCAACACATTGGGCAGAAACACTGAAGCTTTCTTT
TRBJ2-5 | TRBV7-8 | . | . | CASSFSAARTDQETQYF | TGTGCCAGCAGCTTCTCAGCCGCTCGAACAGACCAAGAGACCCAGTACTTC
TRBJ2-2 | TRBV5-1 | TRBD1 | . | CASDRGISNTGELFF | TGCGCCAGCGACAGGGGAATCTCAAACACCGGGGAGCTGTTTTTT
TRBJ2-1 | TRBV2 | TRBD2 | . | CASSFYLAGDYNEQFF | TGTGCCAGCAGTTTTTATCTAGCGGGGGACTACAATGAGCAGTTCTTC
TRBJ1-5 | TRBV6-6 | . | . | CASNPPEEPQHF | TGTGCCAGCAACCCACCGGAGGAGCCCCAGCATTTT
TRBJ2-5 | TRBV25-1 | . | . | CASSGTQETQYF | TGTGCCAGCAGTGGGACTCAAGAGACCCAGTACTTC
TRBJ1-4 | TRBV21-1 | . | . | CASSNPLGRKNEKLFF | TGTGCCAGCAGCAACCCCCTGGGCAGGAAAAATGAAAAACTGTTTTTT
TRBJ2-1 | TRBV30 | TRBD2 | . | CAWSVLAEARDEQFF | TGTGCCTGGAGTGTACTAGCGGAAGCCAGGGATGAGCAGTTCTTC
TRBJ1-5 | TRBV7-9 | . | . | CASSLVAGDQPQHF | TGTGCCAGCAGCTTAGTGGCAGGGGATCAGCCCCAGCATTTT
TRBJ2-1 | TRBV5-1 | TRBD2 | . | CASTQGPGGTYNEQFF | TGCGCCAGCACCCAGGGACCGGGAGGGACCTACAATGAGCAGTTCTTC
TRBJ1-5 | TRBV6-1 | . | . | CASRLTGYQPQHF | TGTGCCAGCAGACTGACAGGTTATCAGCCCCAGCATTTT
TRBJ1-1 | TRBV7-9 | . | few | CASSPYREANTEAFF | TGTGCCAGCAGCCCTTACAGGGAAGCGAACACTGAAGCTTTCTTT
TRBJ2-3 | TRBV5-4 | . | . | CASSSTGTVDTQYF | TGTGCCAGCAGCTCAACAGGGACCGTAGATACGCAGTATTTT
TRBJ1-1 | TRBV6-6 | . | few | CASSMTANTEAFF | TGTGCCAGCAGTATGACAGCAAACACTGAAGCTTTCTTT
TRBJ2-1 | TRBV9 | TRBD2 | . | CASSPTSGSQNEQFF | TGTGCCAGCAGCCCCACTAGCGGGAGCCAAAATGAGCAGTTCTTC
TRBJ1-1 | TRBV7-8 | TRBD1 | . | CASSSGQRGQGITTEAFF | TGTGCCAGCAGCTCCGGGCAAAGGGGACAGGGAATAACGACTGAAGCTTTCTTT
TRBJ2-5 | TRBV28 | . | . | CASTVRDFRRETQYF | TGTGCCAGCACCGTGCGGGACTTTAGAAGAGAGACCCAGTACTTC
TRBJ2-7 | TRBV14 | . | . | CASSQLSWLPYEQYF | TGTGCCAGCAGCCAACTGTCTTGGCTCCCCTACGAGCAGTACTTC
TRBJ1-4 | TRBV7-9 | TRBD1 | . | CASSHGTDNGEKLFF | TGTGCCAGCAGCCACGGGACAGACAACGGGGAAAAACTGTTTTTT
TRBJ1-4 | TRBV30 | . | . | CAWSGEDTLATNEKLFF | TGTGCCTGGAGTGGAGAGGATACCCTCGCAACTAATGAAAAACTGTTTTTT
TRBJ2-7 | TRBV11-2 | TRBD2 | . | CASSLGSGGAYEQYF | TGTGCCAGCAGCTTAGGGTCGGGAGGCGCCTACGAGCAGTACTTC
TRBJ2-7 | TRBV5-6 | TRBD1 | . | CASSSGLGQTSYEQYF | TGTGCCAGCAGTTCAGGACTGGGACAGACCTCCTACGAGCAGTACTTC